This T cell receptor (beta chain) was sequenced for a study of cytomegalovirus exposure and HLA in healthy donors listed by TCRdb under 2017. General notes on the study: An earlier analysis of approximately 640 of the donors reported 250 to 350 Gb of sequence data and approximately 110 million unique TCR beta sequences from 150 million to 200 million T cells. In a later genetic analysis, genome-wide SNP genotypes for about 55% of the roughly 700 donors were used, and that subset was treated as a discovery cohort. The study aimed to test whether cataloging public T cell receptors could reveal signatures of past pathogen exposure. Of the 300 to 450 genotyped donors, approximately 82% fell in the genetic ancestry cluster associated with self-reported Caucasian donors. Across under 500 genotyped donors of the cohort, an average of about 250,000 unique TCR beta nucleotide sequences per donor were sequenced, and approximately 19% of those sequences were non-productive. High-throughput TCR immunosequencing, statistical association of individual TCRs with disease status, and machine learning were combined to predict cytomegalovirus infection status. Every discovery cohort repertoire had been produced on one sequencing platform. A later analysis re-examined previously published TCR beta repertoires from roughly 650 donors and added high-resolution HLA genotyping to investigate patterns of TCR occurrence. In the later analysis, no new phenotypic data were used to find candidate immune exposures; instead, reliance was placed on TCR beta sequences and their occurrence across donors. Class I and class II HLA loci were covered by the typing at four-digit resolution. Along with the roughly 670-subject first cohort, a separate validation cohort of more than 90 different subjects was used. Four or five DR-DQ haplotypes were handled as single units for association and clustering because linkage in the cohort was strong. Approximately 300 gigabases of sequencing data and around 80 million unique TCR sequences made up an early release that covered some 640 HLA-typed donors. An earlier analysis of around 580 of the donors used high-throughput TCR beta sequencing to judge whether each TCR beta V gene segment behaved as functional or pseudogenic. The number of donors typed differed by locus, with about 629-640 for A, B, C, DRB1 and DQB1, around 560 for DQA1, nearly 610 for DPA1, and 472 for DPB1. Donor age, sex, ethnicity and CMV serostatus were compiled alongside the repertoire data. Using immunosequencing, the study profiled T cell repertoires from around 670 subjects and related those repertoires to cytomegalovirus serostatus.

In total, approximately 690 healthy bone marrow donors made up the cohort. Cohort members were all nominally healthy when sampled, although unrecorded immune exposures were likely present. The donor tested CMV seronegative and was one of the 352 seronegative cohort members. A peripheral blood sample was provided by each donor, and peripheral blood mononuclear cells were used for TCR beta sequencing. Genomic DNA extraction from the blood cell samples was performed with the Qiagen DNeasy Blood Extraction Kit. With regard to this clone: Its antigen is not yet known. No quality values exist for individual bases; no much larger clone is one base distant.

Broad study findings and their caveats: A further reported finding was that TCR beta sequences accurately predicted the HLA-A and HLA-B alleles for most subjects in the first cohort. Three of the identified cytomegalovirus-associated TCR beta chains were confirmed in vitro to be specific for cytomegalovirus antigens. The authors suggested that the approach could potentially be generalized to other disease states and immunological phenotypes. In a later analysis, TCR association rates were found to vary across HLA loci, with the most associated TCRs seen for DRB1 alleles and the fewest for HLA-C alleles. Most TCR sequences were observed very rarely across donors, whereas some public TCRs were present in many individuals. Compared with equally common non-associated chains, HLA-associated TCR beta chains in a later analysis were more clonally expanded and had lower generation probabilities. An earlier analysis of 587 of the donors showed that most TCR beta V segments appeared in productive rearrangements either about 87% or about 30% of the time, which broadly matched IMGT annotations. Most CMV-associated TCR beta chains appeared to be HLA-restricted in a later analysis, and the HLA associations seemed to be driven largely by CMV exposure. This cohort had only TCR beta chains sequenced, and the lack of alpha or paired-chain data limited which features could be detected. Linkage disequilibrium might explain the correlated functional status among segregating V segments, but an unknown experimental factor could not be excluded. A cluster of highly shared sequence variants was judged likely to be a technical artifact of the sequencing pipeline. Some 16 rarely observed V segments, including chromosome 9 orphons, were excluded from the earlier analysis of just under 600 of the donors because counts were too low. In a later genetic analysis, fewer N-insertions in productive TCRs were reported among donors in an Asian-associated ancestry cluster than the roughly 700-donor mean. For the cohort, immune exposure information was limited to CMV serostatus. Assigning TCR associations to individual alleles was difficult when HLA alleles, especially DR and DQ, strongly co-occurred. At a false discovery rate of 0.05, a later analysis linked about 17,000 TCR beta sequences to specific HLA alleles. An association between a missense DCLRE1C variant and V-gene and J-gene trimming of TCR beta chains was found in a later genetic analysis and replicated in an independent cohort. Because HLA typing was unavailable for some donors at each locus, only the typed subset was used in association tests. The presence/absence analyses assumed that sequencing depth was roughly uniform across donors, and that assumption may not be true. In a later analysis, several top co-occurrence clusters were reported to appear linked to parvovirus B19, influenza, CMV and Epstein-Barr virus. The classifier was reported to diagnose cytomegalovirus status with high specificity and sensitivity in both the original cohort and the validation cohort. The study listed around 160 TCR beta chains as associated with cytomegalovirus.

Library preparation was by the immunoSEQ multiplex PCR assay. For the multiplex PCR, a mixture combining 60 forward primers for TCR Vbeta segments and 13 reverse primers for TCR Jbeta segments was used. Amplification of the CDR3 region of rearranged TCR beta genes was performed with a multiplex PCR assay on genomic DNA. On the Illumina HiSeq System, the amplified TCR beta libraries were sequenced as 87-base-pair reads. Under the source paper's analysis protocol: A later analysis counted tens of millions of unique TCR beta chains across the 666 repertoires, and 9.5 million to 11 million of these chains were shared by at least two donors. A nearest-neighbor algorithm error-corrected the raw reads and collapsed the reads into unique sequences, merging closely related sequences to remove PCR and sequencing errors. Alignment of CDR3 sequences to IMGT reference sequences was used to assign V, D and J gene segments. Each retained sequence needed at least a six-nucleotide match to both a V gene segment and a J gene segment. Rearrangements were called productive when the CDR3 lacked stop codons and stayed in frame with V and J; all others were non-productive. CDR3 was defined according to IMGT convention as the region running from the second conserved V-encoded cysteine to the conserved J-encoded phenylalanine. The earlier analysis of about 500 of the donors excluded sequences that lacked an unambiguous match to a single V gene segment. In an earlier analysis of about 590 of the donors, a V segment was called functional when productive rearrangements were above 56.7%, and segregating when the standard deviation between donors exceeded 5%. A statistical classification framework was developed to diagnose cytomegalovirus status using the catalog of TCR beta chain sequences. In a later analysis, TCR nucleotide sequences were compared against IMGT/GENE-DB human TR gene sequences so that V and J genes could be assigned. In a later analysis, CDR3 sequences and most-parsimonious VDJ recombination scenarios were assigned using the TCRdist pipeline. In a later analysis, every TCR beta chain was defined by the combination of its CDR3 amino acid sequence and its V-gene family, and reads without a unique V-gene family were dropped. To address suspected cross-contamination and a sequencing artifact, a later analysis removed under 600 highly shared, low-generation-probability nucleotide sequences. A later analysis calculated a clonal expansion index for each public chain from normalized within-repertoire ranks of inferred template counts. A later analysis computed generation probabilities with a VDJ recombination model fitted to out-of-frame rearrangements, and checked the results against IGoR. A later analysis scored TCR-TCR, TCR-HLA and TCR-CMV co-occurrence with hypergeometric tests, applying a repertoire-size bias correction to TCR pairs. In a later analysis, false discovery rates were estimated by permuting HLA or CMV assignments 20 times. In a later analysis, co-occurring TCRs were grouped with DBSCAN, and TCRdist sequence similarity was added when clustering was performed within HLA-allele-positive subsets. Repertoires with fewer than 30,000 or more than 120,000 public chains were left out of co-occurrence clustering, as were several repertoires with anomalous nucleotide sharing. TCRdb's version of the immuneACCESS table is confined to in-frame rearrangements and falls short of the full clone set. An unresolved V gene accounts for under half of the shortfall where checked; the remainder is of unknown origin. V and J calls and clone size are those listed in that table; D and trimming were worked out from the DNA. Across this sample there are fewer than 150,000 clones, with 75% seen only once. Around 3.2% of the sample belongs to the ten largest clones.

The TCR originated in a man under 40 in good health and CMV-seronegative. Sequenced sample: PBMCs.

The CDR3 has the sequence CAWSAPGHTSTDTQYF. DNA sequence: TGTGCCTGGAGTGCCCCGGGACATACAAGCACAGATACGCAGTATTTT. The sequence is built from TRBV30 and TRBJ2-3; the D gene is perhaps TRBD1, on 6 matching bases. The junction shows trimming of 1 base on V and 0 bases on J, plus 14 bases between the germline ends. CDR3 length: 16 amino acids, cysteine to phenylalanine. Solely the CDR3 DNA is kept, with 48 bases framed from the first base. The germline V gene (reference sequence) specifies GTSNPN as CDR1 and SVGIG as CDR2.